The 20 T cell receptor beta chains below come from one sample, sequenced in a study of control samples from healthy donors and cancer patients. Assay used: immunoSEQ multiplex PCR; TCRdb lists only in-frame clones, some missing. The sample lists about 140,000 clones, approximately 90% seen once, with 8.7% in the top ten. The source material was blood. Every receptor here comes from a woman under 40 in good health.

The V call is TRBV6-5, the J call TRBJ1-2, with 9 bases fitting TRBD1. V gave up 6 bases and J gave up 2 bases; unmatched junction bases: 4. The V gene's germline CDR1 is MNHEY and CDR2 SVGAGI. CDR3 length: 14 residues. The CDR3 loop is CASRTGGGNYGYTF. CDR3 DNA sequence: TGTGCCAGCAGGACAGGGGGAGGGAACTATGGCTACACCTTC.

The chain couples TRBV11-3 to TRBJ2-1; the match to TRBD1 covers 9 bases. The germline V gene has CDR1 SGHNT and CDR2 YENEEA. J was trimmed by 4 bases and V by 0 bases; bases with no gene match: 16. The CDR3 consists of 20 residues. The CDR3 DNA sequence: TGTGCCAGCAGCTTAGATGGCTTAACAGGGGGCCCCGGGGCATACAATGAGCAGTTCTTC. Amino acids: CASSLDGLTGGPGAYNEQFF. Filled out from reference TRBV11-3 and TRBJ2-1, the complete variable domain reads EAGVVQSPRYKIIEKKQPVAFWCNPISGHNTLYWYLQNLGQGPELLIRYENEEAVDDSQLPKDRFSAERLKGVDSTLKIQPAELGDSAVYLCASSLDGLTGGPGAYNEQFFGPGTRLTVL.

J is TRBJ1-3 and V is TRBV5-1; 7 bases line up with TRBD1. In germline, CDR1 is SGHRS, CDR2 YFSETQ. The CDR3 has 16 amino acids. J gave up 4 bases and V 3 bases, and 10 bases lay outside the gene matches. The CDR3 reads CASSSEQGWSGNTIYF. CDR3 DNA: TGCGCCAGCAGCTCAGAACAGGGGTGGTCCGGAAACACCATATATTTT.

In nucleotides, the CDR3 is TGCAGCGTCGACCGGGGGCCCGGGGAGCAGTACTTC. This gives the protein CSVDRGPGEQYF. V usage is TRBV29-1 and J usage is TRBJ2-7; either TRBD1 or TRBD2 may supply D (6 bases each). Per the germline V gene, CDR1 is SQVTM and CDR2 is ANQGSEA. Trimming removed 6 bases from V and 7 bases from J, with 16 bases in between. The CDR3 runs to 12 residues.

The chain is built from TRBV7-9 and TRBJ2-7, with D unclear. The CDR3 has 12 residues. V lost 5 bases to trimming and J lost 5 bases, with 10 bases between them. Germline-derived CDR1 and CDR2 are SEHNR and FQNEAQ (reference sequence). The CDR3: CASSRPLDEQYF. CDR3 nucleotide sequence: TGTGCCAGCAGCCGGCCCCTAGACGAGCAGTACTTC.

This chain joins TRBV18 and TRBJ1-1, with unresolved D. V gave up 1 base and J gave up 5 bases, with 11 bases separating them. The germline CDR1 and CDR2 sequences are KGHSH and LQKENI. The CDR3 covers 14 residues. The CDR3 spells CASSPQGRKTEAFF. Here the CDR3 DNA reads TGTGCCAGCTCACCACAAGGAAGGAAAACTGAAGCTTTCTTT.

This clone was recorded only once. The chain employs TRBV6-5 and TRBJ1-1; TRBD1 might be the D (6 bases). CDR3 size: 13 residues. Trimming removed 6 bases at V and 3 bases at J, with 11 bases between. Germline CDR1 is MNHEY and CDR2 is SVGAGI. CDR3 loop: CASRWGRDTEAFF. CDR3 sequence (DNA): TGTGCCAGCAGGTGGGGGCGCGACACTGAAGCTTTCTTT.

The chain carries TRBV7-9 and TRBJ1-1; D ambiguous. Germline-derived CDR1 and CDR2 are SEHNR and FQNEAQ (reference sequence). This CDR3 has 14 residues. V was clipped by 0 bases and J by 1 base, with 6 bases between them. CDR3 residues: CASSLAATNTEAFF. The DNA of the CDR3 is TGTGCCAGCAGCTTAGCGGCCACGAACACTGAAGCTTTCTTT. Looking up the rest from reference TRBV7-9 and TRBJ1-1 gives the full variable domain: DTGVSQNPRHKITKRGQNVTFRCDPISEHNRLYWYRQTLGQGPEFLTYFQNEAQLEKSRLLSDRFSAERPKGSFSTLEIQRTEQGDSAMYLCASSLAATNTEAFFGQGTRLTVV.

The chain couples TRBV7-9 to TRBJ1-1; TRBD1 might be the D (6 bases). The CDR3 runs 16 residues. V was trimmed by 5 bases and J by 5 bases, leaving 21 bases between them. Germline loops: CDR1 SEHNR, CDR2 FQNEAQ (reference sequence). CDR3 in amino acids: CASSPGGARWQTEAFF. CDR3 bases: TGTGCCAGCAGCCCGGGGGGGGCAAGATGGCAAACTGAAGCTTTCTTT.

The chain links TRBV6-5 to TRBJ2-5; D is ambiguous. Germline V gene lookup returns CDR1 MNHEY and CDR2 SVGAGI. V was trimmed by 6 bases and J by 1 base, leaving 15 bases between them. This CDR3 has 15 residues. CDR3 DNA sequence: TGTGCCAGCAGCAGAACTTGGGCAAGCCAAGAGACCCAGTACTTC. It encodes CASSRTWASQETQYF.

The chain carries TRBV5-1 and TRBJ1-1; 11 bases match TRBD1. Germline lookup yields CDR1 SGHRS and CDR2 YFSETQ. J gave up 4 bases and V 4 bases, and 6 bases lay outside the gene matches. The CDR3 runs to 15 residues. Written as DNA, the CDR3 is TGCGCCAGCAGCCCGGGGACAGGGGGGAGCACTGAAGCTTTCTTT. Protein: CASSPGTGGSTEAFF.

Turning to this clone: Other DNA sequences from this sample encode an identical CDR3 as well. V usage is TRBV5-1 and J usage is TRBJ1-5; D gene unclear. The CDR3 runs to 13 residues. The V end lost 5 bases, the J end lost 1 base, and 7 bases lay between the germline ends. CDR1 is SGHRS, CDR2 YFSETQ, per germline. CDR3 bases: TGCGCCAGCAGTTTAGACAGCAATCAGCCCCAGCATTTT. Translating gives CASSLDSNQPQHF.

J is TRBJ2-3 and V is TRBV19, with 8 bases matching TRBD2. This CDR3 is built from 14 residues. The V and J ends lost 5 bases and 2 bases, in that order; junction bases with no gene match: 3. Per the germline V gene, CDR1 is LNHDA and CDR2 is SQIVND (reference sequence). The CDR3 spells CASSAGLATDTQYF. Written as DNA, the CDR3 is TGTGCCAGTAGTGCCGGACTAGCCACAGATACGCAGTATTTT.

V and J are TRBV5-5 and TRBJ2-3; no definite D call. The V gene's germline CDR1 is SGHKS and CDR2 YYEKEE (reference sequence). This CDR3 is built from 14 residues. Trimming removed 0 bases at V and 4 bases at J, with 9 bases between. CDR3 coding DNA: TGTGCCAGCAGCTTGGATCCAGCGTCAGATACGCAGTATTTT. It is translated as CASSLDPASDTQYF.

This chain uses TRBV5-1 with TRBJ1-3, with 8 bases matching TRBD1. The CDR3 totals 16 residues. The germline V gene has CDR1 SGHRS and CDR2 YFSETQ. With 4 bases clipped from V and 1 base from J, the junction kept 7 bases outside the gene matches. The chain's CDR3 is CASSRGQVNSGNTIYF. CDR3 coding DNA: TGCGCCAGCAGCAGGGGACAGGTGAATTCTGGAAACACCATATATTTT.

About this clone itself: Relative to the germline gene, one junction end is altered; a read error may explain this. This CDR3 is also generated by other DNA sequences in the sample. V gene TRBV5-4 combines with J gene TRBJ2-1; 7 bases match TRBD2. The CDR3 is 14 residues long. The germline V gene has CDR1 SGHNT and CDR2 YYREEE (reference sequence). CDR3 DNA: TGTGCCAGCGCGCGAGGGGCTAGCGGTCATGAGCAATTCTTC. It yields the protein CASARGASGHEQFF.

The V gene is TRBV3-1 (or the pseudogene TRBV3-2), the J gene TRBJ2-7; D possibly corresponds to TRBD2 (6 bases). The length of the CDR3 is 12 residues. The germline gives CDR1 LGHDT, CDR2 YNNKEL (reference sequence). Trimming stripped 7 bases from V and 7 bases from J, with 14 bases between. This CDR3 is CASNHNGREQYF. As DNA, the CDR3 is TGTGCCAGCAACCACAATGGGAGGGAGCAGTACTTC.

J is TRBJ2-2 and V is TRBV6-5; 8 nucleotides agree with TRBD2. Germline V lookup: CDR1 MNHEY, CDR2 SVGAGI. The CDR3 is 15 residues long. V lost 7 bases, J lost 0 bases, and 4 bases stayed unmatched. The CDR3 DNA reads TGTGCCAGCACCGGGGGGGCAGCGAACACCGGGGAGCTGTTTTTT. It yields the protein CASTGGAANTGELFF.

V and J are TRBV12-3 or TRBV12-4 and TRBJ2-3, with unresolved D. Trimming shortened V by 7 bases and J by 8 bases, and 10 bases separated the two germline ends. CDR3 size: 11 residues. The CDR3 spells CASTATGTQYF. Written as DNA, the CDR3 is TGTGCCAGCACTGCTACTGGTACGCAGTATTTT.

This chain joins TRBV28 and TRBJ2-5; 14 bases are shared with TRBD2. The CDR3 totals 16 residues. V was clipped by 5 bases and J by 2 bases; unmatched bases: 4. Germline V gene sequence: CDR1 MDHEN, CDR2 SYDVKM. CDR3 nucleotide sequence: TGTGCCAGCAGTATAAGACTAGCGGGAGGGCAAGAGACCCAGTACTTC. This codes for CASSIRLAGGQETQYF.